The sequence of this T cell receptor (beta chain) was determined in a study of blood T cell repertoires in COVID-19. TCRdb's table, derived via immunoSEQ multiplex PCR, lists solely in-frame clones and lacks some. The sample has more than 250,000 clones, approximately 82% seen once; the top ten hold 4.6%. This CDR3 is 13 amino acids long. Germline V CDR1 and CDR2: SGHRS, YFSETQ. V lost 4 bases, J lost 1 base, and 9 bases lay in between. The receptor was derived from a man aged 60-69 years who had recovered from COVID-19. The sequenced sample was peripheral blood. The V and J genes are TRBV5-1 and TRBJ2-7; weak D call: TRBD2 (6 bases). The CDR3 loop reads CASSHAGSYEQYF. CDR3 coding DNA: TGCGCCAGCAGCCATGCGGGGTCCTACGAGCAGTACTTC.